These 16 T cell receptor beta chains were all obtained from the same sample, sequenced in a study of blood T cell repertoires in COVID-19. Some clones are missing from TCRdb's copy, which holds only in-frame ones; the method was immunoSEQ multiplex PCR. The sample has around 100,000 clones, around 91% seen once. Sequencing used peripheral blood. The receptor set was obtained from a woman at least 80 years old with acute or convalescent COVID-19.

CDR3 DNA: TGTGCCAGCAGTGAATGGAGGGGAGGGCCCCAGCATTTT. This translates into CASSEWRGGPQHF. The rearrangement joins TRBV6-1 to TRBJ1-5; D is possibly TRBD1 (5 bases). Germline lookup yields CDR1 MNHNS and CDR2 SASEGT. Trimming stripped 2 bases from V and 9 bases from J, with 11 bases between. The CDR3 length is 13 residues.

The J gene is TRBJ2-3, the V gene TRBV19; 7 bases are a match to TRBD2. The germline gives CDR1 LNHDA, CDR2 SQIVND (reference sequence). After removal of 5 bases from V and 1 base from J, the junction contained 9 bases not matched to a gene. The CDR3 length is 16 residues. This chain's CDR3 is CASSGDRDYGTDTQYF. Written as DNA, the CDR3 is TGTGCCAGTAGTGGGGACCGGGACTACGGCACAGATACGCAGTATTTT.

This chain links TRBV10-2 with TRBJ2-5; unclear D gene. Per the germline V gene, CDR1 is WSHSY and CDR2 is SAAADI. V was trimmed by 2 bases and J by 3 bases, leaving 10 bases between them. This CDR3 comprises 14 residues. This chain's CDR3 is CASSELGSEETQYF. In DNA form, the CDR3 reads TGCGCCAGCAGTGAGCTCGGCAGCGAAGAGACCCAGTACTTC.

This rearrangement joins TRBV25-1 to TRBJ2-3; TRBD2 matches 12 bases. The CDR3 runs to 16 residues. The junction had 5 bases not matched to a gene; V was cut back by 3 bases and J by 4 bases. CDR1 is MGHDK, CDR2 SYGVNS, per germline. In DNA, the CDR3 is TGTGCCAGCAGTGACCTAACTAGCGGGGGGCCAGATACGCAGTATTTT. Its protein is CASSDLTSGGPDTQYF. The full variable domain, with the rest looked up from reference TRBV25-1 and TRBJ2-3, is EADIYQTPRYLVIGTGKKITLECSQTMGHDKMYWYQQDPGMELHLIHYSYGVNSTEKGDLSSESTVSRIRTEHFPLTLESARPSHTSQYLCASSDLTSGGPDTQYFGPGTRLTVL.

The gene calls are TRBV25-1 and TRBJ2-2; the D gene is possibly TRBD1 (5 bases). The CDR3 totals 13 residues. In germline, CDR1 is MGHDK, CDR2 SYGVNS. V shed 3 bases and J shed 5 bases, with 7 bases lying between them. CDR3 amino acids: CASSESGTGELFF. CDR3 nucleotide sequence: TGTGCCAGCAGTGAGTCAGGGACCGGGGAGCTGTTTTTT.

The chain recombines TRBV19 with TRBJ2-6; D might be TRBD1 (6 bases). V gave up 4 bases and J gave up 0 bases, with 10 bases separating them. The germline V gene encodes CDR1 LNHDA and CDR2 SQIVND (reference sequence). CDR3 size: 16 residues. The CDR3 DNA follows: TGTGCCAGTAGTAAGCAGGGGATCTCTGGGGCCAACGTCCTGACTTTC. This translates into CASSKQGISGANVLTF.

The chain carries TRBV6-6 and TRBJ2-5; TRBD1 agrees at 7 bases. Germline-derived CDR1 and CDR2 are MNHNY and SVGAGI (reference sequence). The CDR3 runs to 15 residues. V shed 7 bases, J shed 4 bases, and the junction held 12 bases outside the gene matches. CDR3 residues: CASTLLTGPGETQYF. The CDR3 DNA follows: TGTGCCAGCACCCTCCTGACAGGGCCGGGAGAGACCCAGTACTTC.

The chain recombines TRBV6-5 with TRBJ1-1; 8 bases match TRBD1. V lost 4 bases, J lost 3 bases, and 7 bases stayed unmatched. CDR1 and CDR2 from the germline V gene are MNHEY and SVGAGI. This CDR3 is built from 15 residues. The CDR3 DNA reads as TGTGCCAGCAGTTTAAGACAGGGGAGGGACACTGAAGCTTTCTTT. Translation: CASSLRQGRDTEAFF.

This rearrangement joins TRBV13 to TRBJ2-5, with 11 bases lining up with TRBD2. This CDR3 has 15 residues. With 6 bases clipped from V and 5 bases from J, the junction kept 8 bases outside the gene matches. The germline CDR1 and CDR2 sequences are PRHDT and FYEKMQ (reference sequence). The CDR3 spells CASRFSGGAVETQYF. The CDR3 nucleotides read TGTGCCAGCAGATTTAGCGGGGGGGCCGTTGAGACCCAGTACTTC.

This rearrangement joins TRBV10-2 to TRBJ1-1; no definite D call. Germline CDR1 WSHSY, CDR2 SAAADI. CDR3 length: 14 residues. Trimming pared 2 bases from V and 0 bases from J, leaving 7 bases between. CDR3 in amino acids: CASSELHMNTEAFF. CDR3 bases: TGCGCCAGCAGTGAGCTCCACATGAACACTGAAGCTTTCTTT.

This chain uses TRBV11-2 with TRBJ2-7; D perhaps matches TRBD1 (5 bases). Per the germline V gene, CDR1 is SGHAT and CDR2 is FQNNGV. Trimming shortened V by 5 bases and J by 1 base, and 15 bases separated the two germline ends. The CDR3 totals 15 residues. CDR3 residues: CASSPPVGDSYEQYF. The CDR3, as DNA: TGTGCCAGCAGCCCTCCGGTAGGGGATTCCTACGAGCAGTACTTC. Based on the CDR3 plus reference TRBV11-2 and TRBJ2-7, the full variable domain is EAGVAQSPRYKIIEKRQSVAFWCNPISGHATLYWYQQILGQGPKLLIQFQNNGVVDDSQLPKDRFSAERLKGVDSTLKIQPAKLEDSAVYLCASSPPVGDSYEQYFGPGTRLTVT.

The chain uses TRBV10-1 and TRBJ2-7; 8 bases map to TRBD2. With 2 bases clipped from V and 6 bases from J, the junction kept 3 bases outside the gene matches. CDR1 is WNHNN, CDR2 SYGVQD, per germline (reference sequence). The CDR3 is made up of 13 amino acids. In nucleotides, the CDR3 is TGCGCCAGCAGTGAGCCCGGACTAGCCGAGCAGTACTTC. Translated: CASSEPGLAEQYF.

The sample holds one count of this clone. The V gene is TRBV7-2, the J gene TRBJ1-5; perhaps TRBD1 as D (6 bases). V lost 1 base to trimming and J lost 1 base, with 17 bases between them. CDR1 and CDR2 from the germline V gene are SGHTA and FQGNSA. The CDR3 runs 18 residues. Here the CDR3 DNA reads TGTGCCAGCAGCTTAGGACAGAGGGGGTACGAGAGCAATCAGCCCCAGCATTTT. This gives the protein CASSLGQRGYESNQPQHF.

The chain recombines TRBV21-1 with TRBJ2-3; the D call in the table, TRBD1, was not verified against the DNA. TRBV21-1 is an annotated pseudogene. The CDR3 is made up of 18 amino acids. The CDR3 is CASSKLVGGQGCTDTQYF. CDR3 DNA: TGTGCCAGCAGCAAATTAGTAGGGGGACAAGGCTGCACAGATACGCAGTATTTT.

This clone was detected once. The rearrangement links TRBV28 to TRBJ2-7, with TRBD1 matching 11 bases. The CDR3 runs to 15 residues. The junction had 6 bases not matched to a gene; V was cut back by 8 bases and J by 0 bases. The germline CDR1 and CDR2 sequences are MDHEN and SYDVKM. CDR3 nucleotide sequence: TGTGCCAGCTCAAGGACAGGGGGCCACTCCTACGAGCAGTACTTC. This gives the protein CASSRTGGHSYEQYF.

V usage is TRBV18 and J usage is TRBJ1-1; D not resolved. V was pared by 4 bases and J by 1 base, with 10 bases between. Germline-derived CDR1 and CDR2 are KGHSH and LQKENI. The CDR3 contains 14 residues. The CDR3 nucleotides are TGTGCCAGCTCACTTCACGGGTCGAACACTGAAGCTTTCTTT. Protein sequence: CASSLHGSNTEAFF.